The T cell receptor (beta chain) under discussion was sequenced for a study of T cells after yellow fever vaccination. A single record per CDR3 protein comes from TCRdb applying MiXCR to the 5' RACE reads. The sample shows under 300,000 distinct CDR3 sequences, less than 9% of them seen only once. The ends were cut back, 1 base at V and 5 bases at J, with 6 bases in the middle. The CDR3 sequence is 13 residues long. The germline CDR1 and CDR2 sequences are SGHTA and FQGNSA. This clonotype was observed at least ten times. The specimen was CD4+ T cells sorted from PBMCs, collected 15 days after the yellow fever booster vaccination. The TCR sequence derives from a man aged 25 to 40 who received the YFV17D yellow fever vaccine. This chain links TRBV7-2 with TRBJ2-1; D is unresolved. CDR3 bases: TGTGCCAGCAGCTTAGATCGGAACAATGAGCAGTTCTTC. Translating it yields CASSLDRNNEQFF.